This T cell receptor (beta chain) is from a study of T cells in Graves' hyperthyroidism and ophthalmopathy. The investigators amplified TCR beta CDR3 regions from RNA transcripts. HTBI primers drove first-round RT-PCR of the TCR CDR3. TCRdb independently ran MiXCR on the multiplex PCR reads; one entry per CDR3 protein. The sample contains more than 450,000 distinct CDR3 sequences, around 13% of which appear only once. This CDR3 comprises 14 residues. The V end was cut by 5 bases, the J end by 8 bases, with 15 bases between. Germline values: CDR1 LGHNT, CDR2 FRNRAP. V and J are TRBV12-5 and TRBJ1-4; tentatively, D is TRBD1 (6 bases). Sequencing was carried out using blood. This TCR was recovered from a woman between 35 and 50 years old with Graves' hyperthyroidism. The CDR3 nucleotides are TGTGCTAGTGGTCCAGGACAGTTGGGGGAAAAACTGTTTTTT. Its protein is CASGPGQLGEKLFF.